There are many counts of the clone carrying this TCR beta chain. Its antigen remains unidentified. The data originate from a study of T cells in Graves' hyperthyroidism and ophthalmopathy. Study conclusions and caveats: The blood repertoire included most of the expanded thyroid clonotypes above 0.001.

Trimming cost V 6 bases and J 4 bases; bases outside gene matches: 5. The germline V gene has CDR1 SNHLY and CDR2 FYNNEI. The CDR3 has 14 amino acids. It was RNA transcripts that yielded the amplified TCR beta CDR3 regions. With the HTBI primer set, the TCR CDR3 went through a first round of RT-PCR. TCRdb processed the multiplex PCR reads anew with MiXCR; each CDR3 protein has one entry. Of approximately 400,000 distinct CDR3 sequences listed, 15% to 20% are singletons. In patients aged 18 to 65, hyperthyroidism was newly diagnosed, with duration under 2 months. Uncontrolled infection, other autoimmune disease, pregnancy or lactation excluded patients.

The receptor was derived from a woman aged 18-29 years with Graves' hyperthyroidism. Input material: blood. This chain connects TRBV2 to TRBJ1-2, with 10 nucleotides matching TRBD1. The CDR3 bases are TGTGCCAGCAGCCCGGGACAGGGGATCTATGGCTACACCTTC. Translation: CASSPGQGIYGYTF.